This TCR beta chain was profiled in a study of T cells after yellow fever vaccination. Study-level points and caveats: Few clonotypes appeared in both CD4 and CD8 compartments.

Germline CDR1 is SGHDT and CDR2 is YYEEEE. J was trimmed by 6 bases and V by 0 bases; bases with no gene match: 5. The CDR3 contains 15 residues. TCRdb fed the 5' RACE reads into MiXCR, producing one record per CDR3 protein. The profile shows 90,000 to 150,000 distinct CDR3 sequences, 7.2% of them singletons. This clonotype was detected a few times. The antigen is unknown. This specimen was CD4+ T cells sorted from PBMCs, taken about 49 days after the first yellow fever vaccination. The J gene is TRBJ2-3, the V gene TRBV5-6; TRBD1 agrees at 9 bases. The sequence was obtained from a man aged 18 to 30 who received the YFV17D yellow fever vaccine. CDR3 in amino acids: CASSLGGQGLDTQYF. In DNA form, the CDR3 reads TGTGCCAGCAGCTTGGGGGGACAGGGCTTGGATACGCAGTATTTT.